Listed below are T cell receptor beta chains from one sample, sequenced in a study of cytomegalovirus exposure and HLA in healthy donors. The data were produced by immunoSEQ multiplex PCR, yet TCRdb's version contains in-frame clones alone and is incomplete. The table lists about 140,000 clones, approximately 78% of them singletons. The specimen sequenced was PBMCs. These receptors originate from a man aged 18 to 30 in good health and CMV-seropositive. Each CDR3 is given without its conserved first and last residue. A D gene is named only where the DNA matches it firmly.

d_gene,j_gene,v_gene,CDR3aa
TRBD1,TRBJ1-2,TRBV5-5,ASSLVDRAGGVPVYGYT
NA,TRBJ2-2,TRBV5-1,ASSLVDTRNTGELF
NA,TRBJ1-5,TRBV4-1,ASSQGRGSNQPQH
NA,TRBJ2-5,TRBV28,ASSRQPETQY
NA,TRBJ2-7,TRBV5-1,ASSRRMGTGNEQY
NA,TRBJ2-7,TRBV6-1,ASSEDRASWVDEQY
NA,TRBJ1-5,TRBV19,ASIGGDQPQH
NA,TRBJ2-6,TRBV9,ASSAEVWGVTGANVLT
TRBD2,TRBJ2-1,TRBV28,ASKKGRREGRNVEQF
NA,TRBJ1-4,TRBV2,ASRVRSTNEKLF
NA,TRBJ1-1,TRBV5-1,ASSLGPEIVNTEAF
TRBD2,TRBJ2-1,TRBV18,ASKSGTSAYNEQF
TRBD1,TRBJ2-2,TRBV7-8,ASSLAPGQGSAGELF
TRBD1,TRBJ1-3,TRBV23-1,ASSQPGQGLSGNTIY
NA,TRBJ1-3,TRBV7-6,ASSLVQGNTIY
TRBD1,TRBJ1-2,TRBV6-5,ASSYSGQGIGGYT
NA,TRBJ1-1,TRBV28,ASSLSYATRNTEAF
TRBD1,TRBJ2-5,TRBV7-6,ASSPAGLGQRWAPLQETQY
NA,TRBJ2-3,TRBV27,ASSYGRPSTDTQY
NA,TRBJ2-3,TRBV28,ASSFDRSSTDTQY
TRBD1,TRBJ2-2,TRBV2,ATEPGGTNTGELF
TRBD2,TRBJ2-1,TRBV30,AWSPLAGVLNEQF
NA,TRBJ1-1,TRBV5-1,ASSPLGGGTEAF
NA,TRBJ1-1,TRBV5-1,ASRLARNTEAF
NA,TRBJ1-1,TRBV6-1,ASSEWQGLNTEAF
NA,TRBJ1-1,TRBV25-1,ASSEDWQNTEAF
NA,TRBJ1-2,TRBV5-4,ASSYSGGLPGYT
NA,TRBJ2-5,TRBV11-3,ASSRGQETQY
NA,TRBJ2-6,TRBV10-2,ASSDPGSGANVLT
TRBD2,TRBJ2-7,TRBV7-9,ASSSTETSGASPYKQY
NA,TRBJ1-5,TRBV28,ASTLGIYSNQPQH
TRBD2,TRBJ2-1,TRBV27,ASSVRETGGLGNEQF
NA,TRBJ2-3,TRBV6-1,ASSERRGHTQY
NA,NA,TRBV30,AWSPTFRPTLYEQY
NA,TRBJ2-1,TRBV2,ASSEIGEKGSYNEQF
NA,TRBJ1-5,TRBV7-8,ASSLLGGGDQPQH
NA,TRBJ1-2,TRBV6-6,ASIFTGVNYGYT
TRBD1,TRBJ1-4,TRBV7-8,ASSLYQGDNEKLF
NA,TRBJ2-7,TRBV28,ASSTQTASYEQY
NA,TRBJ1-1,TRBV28,ASSLSAWSMKMNTEAF
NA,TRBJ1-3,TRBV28,ASMGEGVGPGNTIY
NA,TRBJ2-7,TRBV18,ASSGDSPYEQY
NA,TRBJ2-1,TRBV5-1,ASSLAGNNEQF
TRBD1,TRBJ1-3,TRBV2,ASSPSRGQGNTIY
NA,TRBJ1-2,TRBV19,ASSGQRRTYNYGYT
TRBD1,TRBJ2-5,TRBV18,ASSPPGQGNGETQY
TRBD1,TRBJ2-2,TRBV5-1,ASSPGQGGGGTGELF
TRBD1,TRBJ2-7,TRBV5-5,ASSSVDRGFYEQY
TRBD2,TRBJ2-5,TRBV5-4,ASSPGRLAEETQY
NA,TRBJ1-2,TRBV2,ASLGGANYGYT
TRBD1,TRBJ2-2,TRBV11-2,ASSLLGTGTNTGELF
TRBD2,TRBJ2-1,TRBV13,ASSPARSGTSGLNEQF
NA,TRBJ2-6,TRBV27,ASSPGLALSGANVLT